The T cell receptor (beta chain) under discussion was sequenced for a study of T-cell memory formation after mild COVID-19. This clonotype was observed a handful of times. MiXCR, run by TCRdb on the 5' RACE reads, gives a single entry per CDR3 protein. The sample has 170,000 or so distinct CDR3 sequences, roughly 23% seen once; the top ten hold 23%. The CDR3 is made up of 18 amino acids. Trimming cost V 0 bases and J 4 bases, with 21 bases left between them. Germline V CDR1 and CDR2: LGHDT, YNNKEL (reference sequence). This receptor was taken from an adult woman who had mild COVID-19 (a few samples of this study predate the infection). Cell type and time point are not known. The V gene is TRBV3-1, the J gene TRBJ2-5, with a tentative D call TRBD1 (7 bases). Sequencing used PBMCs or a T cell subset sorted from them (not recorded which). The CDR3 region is CASSQDRGGTARGETQYF. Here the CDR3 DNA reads TGTGCCAGCAGCCAAGATCGTGGAGGGACAGCAAGGGGAGAGACCCAGTACTTC.